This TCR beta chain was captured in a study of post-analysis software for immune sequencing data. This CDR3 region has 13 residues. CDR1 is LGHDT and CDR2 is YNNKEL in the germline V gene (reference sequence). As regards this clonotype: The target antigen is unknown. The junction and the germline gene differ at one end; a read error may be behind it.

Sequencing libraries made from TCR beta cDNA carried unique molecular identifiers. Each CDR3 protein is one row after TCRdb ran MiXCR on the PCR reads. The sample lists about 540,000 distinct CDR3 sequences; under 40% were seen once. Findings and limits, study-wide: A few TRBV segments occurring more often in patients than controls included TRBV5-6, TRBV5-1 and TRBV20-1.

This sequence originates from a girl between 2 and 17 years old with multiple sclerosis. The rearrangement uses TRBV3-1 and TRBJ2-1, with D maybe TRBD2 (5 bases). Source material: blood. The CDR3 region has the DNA TGTACCAGCAGCCAAGACGGGGTTGTCGGGCAGTTCTTC. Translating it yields CTSSQDGVVGQFF.